Given below is one TCR beta chain in context. This sample is part of a study of blood T cell repertoires in COVID-19. Study-wide context: Samples taken during acute and convalescent COVID-19 were collected in the United States, Italy and Spain.

Per the authors' pipeline: Scientists estimated how many nucleated cells there were by amplifying reference gene primers. TCRdb keeps only in-frame clones here, not all; method: immunoSEQ multiplex PCR. Clone size and the V and J calls come from that table; the DNA yielded D and trimming. This sample has about 7,800 clones, with roughly 86% found just once. Per the germline V gene, CDR1 is SGHDT and CDR2 is YYEEEE. Trimming took 4 bases from V and 0 from J; bases not matched to a gene: 12. CDR3 length: 18 residues. The rearrangement uses TRBV5-6 and TRBJ1-2; 10 positions match TRBD1. The source is a woman aged 55-69 years with active COVID-19. Sample: peripheral blood. Here the CDR3 DNA reads TGTGCCAGCAGCACCGACCGGGACAGGGGCCCTCCTAACTATGGCTACACCTTC. Translated, it gives CASSTDRDRGPPNYGYTF. Using reference TRBV5-6 and TRBJ1-2 for the parts outside the CDR3, the full variable domain is DAGVTQSPTHLIKTRGQQVTLRCSPKSGHDTVSWYQQALGQGPQFIFQYYEEEERQRGNFPDRFSGHQFPNYSSELNVNALLLGDSALYLCASSTDRDRGPPNYGYTFGSGTRLTVV.